The 10 T cell receptor beta chains presented below share a single source sample, sequenced in a study of cytomegalovirus exposure and HLA in healthy donors. The study ran its PCR with 60 Vbeta and 13 Jbeta primers. Assay used: immunoSEQ multiplex PCR; TCRdb lists only in-frame clones, some missing. The sample contains roughly 190,000 clones, around three quarters of which appear only once. The sample consisted of PBMCs. These receptors originate from a woman between 25 and 40 years old in good health and CMV-seronegative.

V is TRBV4-1 and J is TRBJ1-4, with unresolved D. V lost 4 bases, J lost 7 bases, and 13 bases lay in between. Germline-derived CDR1 and CDR2 are MGHRA and YSYEKL. The CDR3 is 14 amino acids. CDR3 in amino acids: CASSPREGIEKLFF. As DNA, the CDR3 is TGCGCCAGCAGCCCTCGTGAGGGCATTGAAAAACTGTTTTTT.

This clone appeared a few times. The chain is built from TRBV9 and TRBJ2-7; 12 bases are shared with TRBD1. Germline lookup yields CDR1 SGDLS and CDR2 YYNGEE. Losses at the gene ends were 1 base for V and 6 bases for J; bases not matched to a gene: 5. The length of the CDR3 is 15 residues. Here the CDR3 reads CASSVSGTGGGEQYF. The DNA of the CDR3 is TGTGCCAGCAGCGTATCCGGGACAGGGGGCGGCGAGCAGTACTTC.

The chain joins TRBV28 to TRBJ2-3, with a tentative D call TRBD2 (6 bases). Trimming removed 11 bases from V and 0 bases from J, with 9 bases in between. The CDR3 totals 12 residues. Germline CDR1 and CDR2: MDHEN and SYDVKM. The CDR3 DNA reads TGTGCCGTCGGGACTAGCACAGATACGCAGTATTTT. This translates into CAVGTSTDTQYF.

The genes are TRBV9 and TRBJ2-7, with D possibly being TRBD1 (6 bases). V was pared by 3 bases and J by 5 bases, with 15 bases between. Per germline, CDR1 SGDLS and CDR2 YYNGEE. The length of the CDR3 is 14 residues. CDR3 bases: TGTGCCAGCAGCGAGGGGACACTGGTGAACGAGCAGTACTTC. Protein: CASSEGTLVNEQYF.

This clone came up a few times. V gene TRBV20-1 combines with J gene TRBJ1-2; D call uncertain. The length of the CDR3 is 11 residues. Trimming took off 3 bases at V and 7 bases at J, with 9 bases between the two ends. CDR1 and CDR2 from the germline V gene are DFQATT and SNEGSKA (reference sequence). CDR3 DNA sequence: TGCAGTGCTAGTCAACTTGTTGGCTACACCTTC. Protein product: CSASQLVGYTF.

Here the CDR3 reads CASRSRGESNYGYTF. DNA for the CDR3: TGTGCCAGTAGATCCAGGGGCGAATCTAACTATGGCTACACCTTC. The chain recombines TRBV19 with TRBJ1-2, with D tentatively TRBD1 (6 bases). The CDR3 is made up of 15 amino acids. Trimming took 6 bases from V and 0 from J, leaving 14 bases between them. Germline CDR1 reads LNHDA; CDR2 reads SQIVND (reference sequence). The full variable domain, its missing parts supplied by reference TRBV19 and TRBJ1-2, is DGGITQSPKYLFRKEGQNVTLSCEQNLNHDAMYWYRQDPGQGLRLIYYSQIVNDFQKGDIAEGYSVSREKKESFPLTVTSAQKNPTAFYLCASRSRGESNYGYTFGSGTRLTVV.

This chain uses TRBV9 with TRBJ2-1, with 7 positions matching TRBD2. The trim removed 4 bases at V and 5 bases at J, leaving 9 bases unmatched. The CDR3 runs to 15 residues. Per the germline V gene, CDR1 is SGDLS and CDR2 is YYNGEE. The CDR3 is CASSPWASGNNEQFF. The CDR3 DNA reads TGTGCCAGCAGCCCTTGGGCTAGCGGAAACAATGAGCAGTTCTTC.

There are a few counts of this clone. The chain has TRBV7-3 and TRBJ1-2, with TRBD1 identical over 8 bases. Germline lookup yields CDR1 SGHTA and CDR2 FQGTGA. With 5 bases clipped from V and 6 bases from J, the junction kept 5 bases outside the gene matches. The CDR3 totals 13 residues. CDR3 coding DNA: TGTGCCAGCAGCGCGGACAGGGCCCATGGCTACACCTTC. Protein: CASSADRAHGYTF.

The chain carries TRBV7-3 and TRBJ2-3, with 7 bases identical to TRBD1. The length of the CDR3 is 15 residues. V lost 5 bases and J lost 2; bases outside the gene matches: 7. Looked up from germline, CDR1 is SGHTA and CDR2 is FQGTGA. CDR3 DNA: TGTGCCAGCAGCCCCGGGACAGTGAACACAGATACGCAGTATTTT. It codes for CASSPGTVNTDTQYF.

This chain connects TRBV4-1 to TRBJ2-7; TRBD2 aligns across 11 bases. The CDR3 consists of 16 residues. The germline gives CDR1 MGHRA, CDR2 YSYEKL. The V segment lost 4 bases and the J segment 0 bases; nucleotides outside the gene matches: 5. The CDR3 sequence is CASSPNLAGGSYEQYF. The CDR3 DNA sequence: TGCGCCAGCAGCCCCAATCTAGCGGGAGGCTCCTACGAGCAGTACTTC.